This T cell receptor beta chain was sequenced for a study of T-cell memory formation after mild COVID-19. TCRdb recomputed calls from the 5' RACE reads with MiXCR, one row per CDR3 protein. The sample has about 320,000 distinct CDR3 sequences; 13% to 15% are singletons. As concerns this clonotype: Its antigen is unidentified.

Findings of the study overall: Prior to infection, memory already included some responding clones, suggesting cross-reactive memory joined.

The CDR3 is 18 amino acids. After removal of 6 bases from V and 6 bases from J, the junction contained 11 bases not matched to a gene. Germline CDR1 is SGHTA and CDR2 is FQGNSA. The origin of this receptor is a man between 18 and 29 years old who had mild COVID-19 (a few samples of this study predate the infection). Cell type and time point are not known. The sequencing input was PBMCs or a T cell subset sorted from them (not recorded which). The chain uses TRBV7-2 and TRBJ2-2, with 15 bases that match TRBD2. This CDR3 is CASSPPGLAGGQSGELFF. CDR3 nucleotide sequence: TGTGCCAGCAGTCCACCGGGACTAGCGGGGGGTCAATCCGGGGAGCTGTTTTTT.